Below, 26 T cell receptor beta chains from the same sample are listed, as sequenced in a study of T cell changes during pregnancy in multiple sclerosis. Sequencing was performed with immunoSEQ multiplex PCR; in TCRdb, only in-frame clones are kept and a portion is missing. The sample lists 100,000 to 150,000 clones; about 94% were seen once. This specimen consisted of peripheral blood, obtained before pregnancy. The receptors come from a female donor with multiple sclerosis, enrolled in a pregnancy study.

The chain carries TRBV5-4 and TRBJ2-3; maybe TRBD2 (5 bases). CDR3 length: 15 residues. From germline, CDR1 is SGHNT and CDR2 YYREEE (reference sequence). Trimming left V 0 bases short and J 3 bases short, with 11 bases between. The CDR3 DNA reads TGTGCCAGCAGCTTGGCAAGCGGTCTGACAGATACGCAGTATTTT. As protein: CASSLASGLTDTQYF.

This clone was picked up one time. The chain is built from TRBV5-1 and TRBJ2-2; D ambiguous. The CDR3 covers 14 residues. The V end was cut by 0 bases, the J end by 4 bases, with 7 bases between. Germline assignment: CDR1 SGHRS and CDR2 YFSETQ. The chain's CDR3 is CASSLGQATGELFF. The CDR3 DNA is TGCGCCAGCAGCTTGGGACAAGCCACCGGGGAGCTGTTTTTT.

This chain uses TRBV5-1 with TRBJ2-1, with D possibly being TRBD2 (6 bases). Germline CDR1 and CDR2: SGHRS and YFSETQ. Trimming left V 2 bases short and J 6 bases short, with 12 bases between. This CDR3 comprises 14 residues. The CDR3 reads CASSFKSSVNEQFF. The CDR3 nucleotides are TGCGCCAGCAGCTTCAAATCTAGCGTCAATGAGCAGTTCTTC.

This sequence joins TRBV6-5 and TRBJ1-4; TRBD1 matches at 8 bases. Germline V lookup: CDR1 MNHEY, CDR2 SVGAGI. Losses at the gene ends were 6 bases for V and 8 bases for J; bases not matched to a gene: 11. CDR3 length: 15 residues. The CDR3 nucleotides are TGTGCCAGCAGGTCCCCGGGACAGGCCCCCGAAAAACTGTTTTTT. This translates into CASRSPGQAPEKLFF.

In this sample, this clone turned up many times. The V call is TRBV27, the J call TRBJ1-1; D is uncertain. The V gene lost 3 bases and the J gene lost 1 base, with 6 bases spanning the gap. Germline CDR1 and CDR2: MNHEY and SMNVEV (reference sequence). This CDR3 has 13 residues. The CDR3 DNA is TGTGCCAGCAGTTTTCGAGGGAACACTGAAGCTTTCTTT. Its protein product is CASSFRGNTEAFF.

The chain is built from TRBV30 and TRBJ1-1; 7 positions agree with TRBD1. With V trimmed by 0 bases and J by 3 bases, 4 bases remained unmatched. Germline values: CDR1 GTSNPN, CDR2 SVGIG (reference sequence). The CDR3 extends over 14 amino acids. The CDR3 region is CAWSVQGTYTEAFF. In DNA form, the CDR3 reads TGTGCCTGGAGTGTACAGGGGACCTACACTGAAGCTTTCTTT.

The chain recombines TRBV27 with TRBJ2-7; a possible D gene is TRBD2 (5 bases). From germline, CDR1 is MNHEY and CDR2 SMNVEV (reference sequence). This CDR3 is 17 amino acids long. V was trimmed by 0 bases and J by 0 bases, leaving 15 bases between them. The CDR3 spells CASSLSFRTSSSYEQYF. CDR3 nucleotides: TGTGCCAGCAGTTTATCTTTTCGGACTTCTAGCTCCTACGAGCAGTACTTC.

The chain has TRBV4-2 and TRBJ2-3; 7 positions agree with TRBD2. Trimming removed 1 base from V and 4 bases from J; junction bases left unmatched: 20. Germline CDR1 reads LGHNA; CDR2 reads YNFKEQ. CDR3 length: 20 amino acids. CDR3 region: CASSQGPRLAGIPPADTQYF. The CDR3 DNA is TGTGCCAGCAGCCAAGGACCAAGGTTAGCGGGCATACCCCCGGCAGATACGCAGTATTTT.

The rearrangement links TRBV15 to TRBJ2-1, with 9 bases that match TRBD1. The CDR3 is 14 amino acids. The germline CDR1 and CDR2 sequences are LNHNV and YYDKDF (reference sequence). The trim removed 5 bases at V and 8 bases at J, leaving 7 bases unmatched. The CDR3 protein is CATSSGTGSHEQFF. The CDR3 region has the DNA TGTGCCACCAGCTCCGGGACAGGGAGCCATGAGCAGTTCTTC.

This chain links TRBV5-4 with TRBJ2-7; 12 bases align to TRBD2. After removal of 3 bases from V and 3 bases from J, the junction contained 7 bases not matched to a gene. Germline V gene data show CDR1 as SGHNT and CDR2 as YYREEE (reference sequence). CDR3 size: 16 residues. CDR3 in amino acids: CASSYRTSGIVYEQYF. The CDR3 DNA is TGTGCCAGCAGCTACAGGACTAGCGGGATCGTCTACGAGCAGTACTTC.

V is TRBV2 and J is TRBJ1-2; 8 nucleotides line up with TRBD1. V lost 8 bases, J lost 4 bases, and 6 bases stayed unmatched. CDR3 size: 13 residues. Germline loops: CDR1 SNHLY, CDR2 FYNNEI. The CDR3: CASQGTGAYGYTF. Here the CDR3 DNA reads TGTGCCAGCCAGGGGACAGGAGCCTATGGCTACACCTTC.

The CDR3 nucleotides are TGTGCCAGCAGCTCCCCTAGCAGCACCGGGGAGCTGTTTTTT. Protein product: CASSSPSSTGELFF. The chain uses TRBV7-3 and TRBJ2-2, with TRBD2 as a possible D gene (5 bases). This CDR3 comprises 14 residues. CDR1 SGHTA and CDR2 FQGTGA come from the germline V gene. V was pared by 4 bases and J by 4 bases, with 10 bases between.

The chain joins TRBV28 to TRBJ2-7; D is possibly TRBD1 (7 bases). CDR1 is MDHEN and CDR2 is SYDVKM in the germline V gene. V was clipped by 2 bases and J by 9 bases, with 17 bases between them. The CDR3 has 14 amino acids. Written as DNA, the CDR3 is TGTGCCAGCAGTTTAGTGCAGGGGGGAGGAGGGCAGTACTTC. Translating gives CASSLVQGGGGQYF.

The V call is TRBV5-1, the J call TRBJ2-2; 9 nucleotides align to TRBD2. Trimming removed 7 bases from V and 1 base from J; junction bases left unmatched: 11. CDR1 is SGHRS, CDR2 YFSETQ, per germline. The CDR3 length is 17 residues. CDR3 protein: CASGRERGRGNTGELFF. CDR3 nucleotides: TGCGCCAGCGGAAGGGAGCGCGGGAGGGGGAACACCGGGGAGCTGTTTTTT.

This rearrangement joins TRBV14 to TRBJ2-1, with D tentatively TRBD1 (5 bases). CDR3 length: 15 residues. Germline CDR1 and CDR2: SGHDN and FVKESK. The V gene lost 2 bases and the J gene lost 2 bases, with 10 bases spanning the gap. CDR3 in amino acids: CASSQLGRAYNEQFF. In DNA, the CDR3 is TGTGCCAGCAGCCAATTAGGCAGGGCCTACAATGAGCAGTTCTTC.

The V gene is TRBV6-1, the J gene TRBJ2-1; D may be TRBD1 (5 bases). Trimming shortened V by 2 bases and J by 8 bases, and 25 bases separated the two germline ends. The CDR3 length is 18 residues. From germline, CDR1 is MNHNS and CDR2 SASEGT. The CDR3 DNA reads as TGTGCCAGCAGTGAATGGGGTAGGGGTATTCTTGTGGGGCATGAGCAGTTCTTC. It yields the protein CASSEWGRGILVGHEQFF.

The rearrangement links TRBV6-5 to TRBJ1-4; tentatively, D is TRBD1 (6 bases). Trimming cost V 5 bases and J 7 bases, with 17 bases left between them. Looked up from germline, CDR1 is MNHEY and CDR2 is SVGAGI. The length of the CDR3 is 15 residues. The CDR3 coding sequence is TGTGCCAGCAGTCGCCTACAGGGTATCGGTGAAAAACTGTTTTTT. This gives the protein CASSRLQGIGEKLFF.

The V and J genes are TRBV5-1 and TRBJ1-2; 7 nucleotides align to TRBD1. Trimming at V came to 2 bases and at J to 8 bases, leaving 18 bases not matched to a gene. The CDR3 is 17 residues long. The germline gives CDR1 SGHRS, CDR2 YFSETQ. This CDR3 is CASSFRETGHVGGGYTF. The CDR3, as DNA: TGCGCCAGCAGCTTCCGCGAGACAGGGCACGTAGGAGGAGGCTACACCTTC.

This chain uses TRBV7-8 with TRBJ2-7; 7 bases map to TRBD2. The junction had 13 bases not matched to a gene; V was cut back by 1 base and J by 7 bases. The CDR3 runs to 16 residues. Germline V gene data show CDR1 as SGHVS and CDR2 as FQNEAQ. CDR3: CASSLGRTSQLGEQYF. CDR3 sequence (DNA): TGTGCCAGCAGCTTAGGCCGGACTAGTCAACTTGGGGAGCAGTACTTC.

This chain joins TRBV6-5 and TRBJ1-5; TRBD1 matches at 8 bases. This CDR3 contains 15 residues. V lost 4 bases and J lost 6; bases outside the gene matches: 8. Germline values: CDR1 MNHEY, CDR2 SVGAGI. CDR3 loop: CASSWDRSVGQPQHF. CDR3 nucleotide sequence: TGTGCCAGCAGTTGGGACAGGTCTGTCGGTCAGCCCCAGCATTTT.

The chain couples TRBV5-1 to TRBJ2-2; 7 positions agree with TRBD2. V lost 4 bases, J lost 6 bases, and 9 bases stayed unmatched. The length of the CDR3 is 15 residues. Germline CDR1 and CDR2: SGHRS and YFSETQ. CDR3 sequence (DNA): TGCGCCAGCAGCACGGACGGTCGGGGGGCCGGGGAGCTGTTTTTT. Amino acid sequence: CASSTDGRGAGELFF.

The chain couples TRBV18 to TRBJ1-4; 7 positions agree with TRBD1. Germline CDR1 and CDR2: KGHSH and LQKENI. V was pared by 3 bases and J by 7 bases, with 8 bases of the junction left unmatched. The CDR3 is made up of 15 amino acids. CDR3 nucleotides: TGTGCCAGCTCACCGGTCCAAGGGGGCGGTGAAAAACTGTTTTTT. Amino acid sequence: CASSPVQGGGEKLFF.

The chain couples TRBV9 to TRBJ2-1; 12 nucleotides agree with TRBD1. Germline values: CDR1 SGDLS, CDR2 YYNGEE. This CDR3 is built from 14 residues. V was clipped by 2 bases and J by 7 bases; unmatched bases: 1. Here the CDR3 DNA reads TGTGCCAGCAGCGTGGGACAGGGGGCGAATGAGCAGTTCTTC. It encodes CASSVGQGANEQFF.

CDR3 sequence: CASSLGSNSMVETQYF. CDR3 in DNA: TGTGCCAGCAGCTTAGGAAGTAACTCTATGGTGGAGACCCAGTACTTC. The chain is built from TRBV7-2 and TRBJ2-5; D remains ambiguous. Looked up from germline, CDR1 is SGHTA and CDR2 is FQGNSA. This CDR3 has 16 residues. V was trimmed by 1 base and J by 5 bases, leaving 17 bases between them.

The V gene is TRBV9, the J gene TRBJ2-1; D is perhaps TRBD2 (5 bases). This CDR3 has 13 amino acids. CDR1 and CDR2 (germline): SGDLS, YYNGEE. Trimming took off 0 bases at V and 7 bases at J, with 8 bases between the two ends. In nucleotides, the CDR3 is TGTGCCAGCAGCGTAGGAGGGATGAATGAGCAGTTCTTC. Translating it yields CASSVGGMNEQFF.

V and J are TRBV7-7 and TRBJ2-3; TRBD2 agrees at 8 bases. The CDR3 is 16 amino acids. Looked up from germline, CDR1 is SSHAT and CDR2 is FNYEAQ (reference sequence). The V gene end was trimmed by 2 bases and the J gene end by 0 bases; junction bases not matched to a gene: 4. CDR3 sequence: CASSLRAGGSTDTQYF. For the CDR3, the DNA is TGTGCCAGCAGCTTACGCGCGGGAGGAAGCACAGATACGCAGTATTTT.